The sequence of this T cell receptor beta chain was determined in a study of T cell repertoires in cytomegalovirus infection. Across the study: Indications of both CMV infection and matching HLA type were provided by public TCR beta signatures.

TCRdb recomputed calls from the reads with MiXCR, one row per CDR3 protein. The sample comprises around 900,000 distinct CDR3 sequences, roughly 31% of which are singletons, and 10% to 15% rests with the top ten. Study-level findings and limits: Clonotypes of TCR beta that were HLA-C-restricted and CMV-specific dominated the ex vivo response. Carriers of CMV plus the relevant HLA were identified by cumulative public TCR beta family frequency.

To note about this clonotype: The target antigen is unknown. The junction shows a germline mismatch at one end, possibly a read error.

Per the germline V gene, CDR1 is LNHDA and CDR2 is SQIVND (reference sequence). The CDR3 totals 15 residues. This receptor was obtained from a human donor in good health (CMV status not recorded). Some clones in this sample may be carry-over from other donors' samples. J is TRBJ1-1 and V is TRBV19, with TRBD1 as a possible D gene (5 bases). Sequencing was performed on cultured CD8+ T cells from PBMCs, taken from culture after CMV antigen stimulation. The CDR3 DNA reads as TGTACCAGTAGTCTGCCCTCGGGGCTTCAGACTGAAGCTTTCTTT. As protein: CTSSLPSGLQTEAFF.